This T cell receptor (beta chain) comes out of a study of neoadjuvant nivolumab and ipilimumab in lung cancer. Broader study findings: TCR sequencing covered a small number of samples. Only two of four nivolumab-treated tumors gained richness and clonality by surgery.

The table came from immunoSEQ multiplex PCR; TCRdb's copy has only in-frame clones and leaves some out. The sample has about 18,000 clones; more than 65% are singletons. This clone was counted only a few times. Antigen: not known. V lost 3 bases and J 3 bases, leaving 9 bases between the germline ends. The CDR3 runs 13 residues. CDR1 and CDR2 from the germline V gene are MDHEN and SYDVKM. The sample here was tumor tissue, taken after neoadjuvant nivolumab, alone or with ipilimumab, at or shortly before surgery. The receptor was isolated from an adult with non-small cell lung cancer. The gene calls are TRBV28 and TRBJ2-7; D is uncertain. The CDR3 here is CASSLLGRYEQYF. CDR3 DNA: TGTGCCAGCAGTTTGTTAGGACGCTACGAGCAGTACTTC.